The 20 T cell receptor beta chains listed next were all sequenced from one sample in a study of chemoradiotherapy in HPV16-positive cancers. TCRdb's table, derived via immunoSEQ multiplex PCR, lists solely in-frame clones and lacks some. The data hold fewer than 1,500 clones, with 90% to 95% observed a single time. Specimen: tumor tissue, collected from a patient who underwent chemoradiotherapy. The receptor set was obtained from a human donor with HPV-associated anogenital cancer.

This chain connects TRBV15 to TRBJ1-2, with D unresolved. Germline lookup yields CDR1 LNHNV and CDR2 YYDKDF (reference sequence). The CDR3 covers 15 residues. The ends were cut back, 4 bases at V and 3 bases at J, with 15 bases in the middle. CDR3 amino acids: CATSNPGPSDYGYTF. In DNA form, the CDR3 reads TGTGCCACCAGCAACCCGGGTCCTTCTGACTATGGCTACACCTTC.

The table lists this clone with a count of one. This chain joins TRBV19 and TRBJ2-5; D unclear. Trimming shortened V by 5 bases and J by 3 bases, and 13 bases separated the two germline ends. The V gene's germline CDR1 is LNHDA and CDR2 SQIVND (reference sequence). The CDR3 covers 14 residues. CDR3 bases: TGTGCCAGTAGTCCCTCCCGGGCGAAAGAGACCCAGTACTTC. Its translation is CASSPSRAKETQYF.

J is TRBJ1-6 and V is TRBV9; 7 nucleotides match TRBD1. Germline CDR1 and CDR2: SGDLS and YYNGEE. The CDR3 length is 18 residues. The junction had 14 bases not matched to a gene; V was cut back by 3 bases and J by 5 bases. The CDR3 loop reads CASSGRGSTGFNNSPLHF. CDR3 nucleotide sequence: TGTGCCAGCAGCGGCAGGGGGTCCACAGGGTTCAATAATTCACCCCTCCACTTT.

The J gene is TRBJ2-2, the V gene TRBV11-2, with 10 bases fitting TRBD2. The length of the CDR3 is 17 residues. The V segment lost 5 bases and the J segment 7 bases; nucleotides outside the gene matches: 13. The germline CDR1 and CDR2 sequences are SGHAT and FQNNGV. The CDR3: CASSPMSGGVLSGELFF. DNA for the CDR3: TGTGCCAGCAGCCCCATGAGCGGGGGGGTACTGAGCGGGGAGCTGTTTTTT.

The rearrangement uses TRBV6-5 and TRBJ2-2, with 8 bases matching TRBD2. The CDR3 contains 15 residues. V shed 4 bases, J shed 3 bases, and the junction held 4 bases outside the gene matches. Germline V gene sequence: CDR1 MNHEY, CDR2 SVGAGI. In DNA form, the CDR3 reads TGTGCCAGCAGTTCCCGGGGGGGGTACACCGGGGAGCTGTTTTTT. It codes for CASSSRGGYTGELFF.

The chain links TRBV14 to TRBJ2-7, with D uncertain. This CDR3 spans 15 amino acids. Per the germline V gene, CDR1 is SGHDN and CDR2 is FVKESK. V was clipped by 4 bases and J by 0 bases, with 13 bases between them. The CDR3 bases are TGTGCCAGCAGCCCGGGCCGTTCCTTCTCCTACGAGCAGTACTTC. Amino acids: CASSPGRSFSYEQYF.

This chain connects TRBV4-2 to TRBJ1-4, with 7 bases that match TRBD1. The CDR3 is 17 amino acids. V shed 0 bases, J shed 8 bases, and the junction held 12 bases outside the gene matches. Germline assignment: CDR1 LGHNA and CDR2 YNFKEQ. The CDR3 reads CASSQDQGGGLQEKLFF. CDR3 in DNA: TGTGCCAGCAGCCAAGATCAGGGAGGGGGCTTACAGGAAAAACTGTTTTTT.

V usage is TRBV15 and J usage is TRBJ1-4; TRBD1 is a possible D gene (6 bases). Germline V lookup: CDR1 LNHNV, CDR2 YYDKDF (reference sequence). Deletions cut 0 bases from V and 7 bases from J, with 12 bases between. The CDR3 is 15 residues long. In nucleotides, the CDR3 is TGTGCCACCAGCAGAGATAGGGGGGCGAGTGAAAAACTGTTTTTT. Translating it yields CATSRDRGASEKLFF. The whole variable domain, filled in from reference TRBV15 and TRBJ1-4, reads DAMVIQNPRYQVTQFGKPVTLSCSQTLNHNVMYWYQQKSSQAPKLLFHYYDKDFNNEADTPDNFQSRRPNTSFCFLDIRSPGLGDTAMYLCATSRDRGASEKLFFGSGTQLSVL.

This clone was counted once. The chain couples TRBV16 to TRBJ1-1; 8 bases are a match to TRBD1. Germline loops: CDR1 KGHSY, CDR2 FQNENV. The CDR3 extends over 15 amino acids. V shed 3 bases and J 1 base; nucleotides not matched to a gene: 4. The DNA for the CDR3 is TGTGCCAGCAGCCACATGGGGACAGGGAACACTGAAGCTTTCTTT. It translates to CASSHMGTGNTEAFF.

This clone showed up just a few times. The J gene is TRBJ2-7, the V gene TRBV10-2; tentative D call: TRBD1 (6 bases). V lost 6 bases, J lost 3 bases, and 12 bases lay in between. In germline, CDR1 is WSHSY, CDR2 SAAADI. The CDR3 has 13 amino acids. CDR3 protein: CASRQGMFYEQYF. The CDR3 DNA sequence: TGCGCCAGCAGACAGGGAATGTTCTACGAGCAGTACTTC.

The chain uses TRBV10-2 and TRBJ2-5; the D call may be TRBD1 or TRBD2 (5 bases each). This CDR3 spans 15 amino acids. Looked up from germline, CDR1 is WSHSY and CDR2 is SAAADI. V lost 4 bases and J lost 4, with 16 bases in between. For the CDR3, the DNA is TGCGCCAGCAGTGTCGAGGGTAGAACAGGAGAGACCCAGTACTTC. Its protein is CASSVEGRTGETQYF.

The sample holds one count of this clone. The chain links TRBV5-1 to TRBJ1-2, with a possible D match to TRBD1 (6 bases). Germline V lookup: CDR1 SGHRS, CDR2 YFSETQ. The V gene lost 1 base and the J gene lost 5 bases, with 15 bases spanning the gap. This CDR3 has 15 amino acids. The CDR3 DNA reads as TGCGCCAGCAGCTTGAGGGGGGGAAGTGGATATGGCTACACCTTC. Translation gives CASSLRGGSGYGYTF.

CDR3 in DNA: TGCGCCAGCAGCTTGGGTAATAGCAATCAGCCCCAGCATTTT. Translation gives CASSLGNSNQPQHF. The V gene is TRBV5-1, the J gene TRBJ1-5; no reliable D call. The CDR3 length is 14 residues. CDR1 and CDR2 from the germline V gene are SGHRS and YFSETQ. V gave up 0 bases and J gave up 0 bases, with 4 bases separating them.

The chain recombines TRBV30 with TRBJ1-5; D not certain. V lost 4 bases and J lost 4, with 11 bases in between. The CDR3 length is 13 residues. Germline CDR1 reads GTSNPN; CDR2 reads SVGIG (reference sequence). The CDR3 loop is CAWNLGENQPQHF. In DNA form, the CDR3 reads TGTGCCTGGAACCTCGGAGAGAATCAGCCCCAGCATTTT.

The rearrangement links TRBV4-2 to TRBJ2-2; 10 bases are a match to TRBD2. Losses at the gene ends were 2 bases for V and 3 bases for J; bases not matched to a gene: 0. Germline CDR1 is LGHNA and CDR2 is YNFKEQ. The CDR3 runs to 15 residues. CDR3 coding DNA: TGTGCCAGCAGCCAACTAGCGGGGGACACCGGGGAGCTGTTTTTT. Protein: CASSQLAGDTGELFF.

The chain links TRBV4-1 to TRBJ1-2; D is undetermined. CDR3 length equals 15 residues. Between the trimmed V and J ends, which lost 0 bases and 2 bases, there was a span of 10 bases. Looked up from germline, CDR1 is MGHRA and CDR2 is YSYEKL. This CDR3 is CASSQDLAENYGYTF. The CDR3 DNA reads TGCGCCAGCAGCCAAGATCTCGCCGAGAACTATGGCTACACCTTC.

The chain uses TRBV27 and TRBJ1-5; 7 bases map to TRBD1. The J segment lost 3 bases and the V segment lost 6 bases, leaving 5 bases of the junction unmatched. Germline V gene data show CDR1 as MNHEY and CDR2 as SMNVEV (reference sequence). The CDR3 is 14 amino acids. CDR3 nucleotide sequence: TGTGCCAGCAGGCCGGGACAGTACAATCAGCCCCAGCATTTT. Its protein product is CASRPGQYNQPQHF.

The V call is TRBV6-4, the J call TRBJ1-2, with no clear D. The CDR3 sequence is 13 residues long. Looked up from germline, CDR1 is MRHNA and CDR2 is SNTAGT. V was shortened by 2 bases and J by 8 bases, with 12 bases between the two germline ends. DNA of the CDR3: TGTGCCAGCAGTGACAGTTCAGCGAACGGCTACACCTTC. Its protein is CASSDSSANGYTF.

This chain connects TRBV6-5 to TRBJ2-1, with D possibly being TRBD1 (7 bases). There are 14 residues in the CDR3. The germline V gene encodes CDR1 MNHEY and CDR2 SVGAGI. Trimming pared 5 bases from V and 7 bases from J, leaving 15 bases between. CDR3 region: CASSTVTGRNEQFF. The DNA for the CDR3 is TGTGCCAGCAGTACCGTGACAGGGAGGAATGAGCAGTTCTTC.

The chain recombines TRBV2 with TRBJ2-6; no firm D call. The CDR3 has 16 residues. V lost 0 bases and J 4 bases, leaving 10 bases between the germline ends. Germline lookup yields CDR1 SNHLY and CDR2 FYNNEI. The CDR3 loop reads CASSEAWQKGANVLTF. The CDR3 DNA sequence: TGTGCCAGCAGTGAAGCGTGGCAGAAGGGGGCCAACGTCCTGACTTTC.